This record looks at one T cell receptor (beta chain) sequence and its context. Its specificity is not known. Other DNA sequences of this sample code for an identical CDR3. Germline-derived CDR1 and CDR2 are SGHTA and FQGNSA. The CDR3 consists of 14 residues. After removal of 4 bases from V and 2 bases from J, the junction contained 1 base not matched to a gene. Clones were sequenced by immunoSEQ multiplex PCR, and TCRdb holds only the in-frame ones, with some missing. Among 90,000 to 150,000 clones listed, 85% to 90% were seen once. The sample is drawn from a study of OX40 agonist ivuxolimab in advanced cancers. Study context: Those enrolled were around 87% male, with a mean age of 60 years and ages from about 20 to 90. Study-wide results and caveats: More expanded clones were found, on average, in CD8+ than in CD4+ T cells. By week 6 at 0.1 to 3.0 mg/kg, blood CD4+ and CD8+ T cells had expanded clonally.

This clonotype originated in an adult with an advanced solid tumor such as melanoma, head and neck, liver or kidney cancer. The gene calls are TRBV7-2 and TRBJ2-7; 11 nucleotides align to TRBD1. The input for sequencing was CD4+ or CD8+ T cells sorted from blood, taken in a trial of the OX40 agonist ivuxolimab. The CDR3 DNA follows: TGTGCCAGCAGCTCGGGACAGGGGGCCTACGAGCAGTACTTC. This codes for CASSSGQGAYEQYF.